Listed below are T cell receptor beta chains from one sample, sequenced in a study of high-grade serous ovarian cancer treatment subgroups. Repertoires were generated with immunoSEQ multiplex PCR, while TCRdb's copy carries only in-frame clones and drops some. This table holds 5,000 to 6,500 clones, about 70% found once. Sequencing used tumor tissue. The source is a human donor with high-grade serous ovarian cancer. Both conserved end residues are part of each CDR3. The D gene is left open where the match is weak. Not all rows give a size; the values are once, few, many and, for expanded clones, a class.

V,size,D,length,J,DNA,CDR3
TRBV9,.,TRBD1,16,TRBJ2-6,TGTGCCAGCAGCCCCGTCGACAGGGCTGGGGCCAACGTCCTGACTTTC,CASSPVDRAGANVLTF
TRBV4-1,.,.,15,TRBJ2-3,TGCGCCAGCAGCGAAAGAGAGGGCGGCACAGATACGCAGTATTTT,CASSEREGGTDTQYF
TRBV2,once,TRBD1,15,TRBJ1-5,TGTGCCAGCAGCGAACTTACAGGGGGCAATCAGCCCCAGCATTTT,CASSELTGGNQPQHF
TRBV11-3,few,TRBD1,16,TRBJ1-2,TGTGCCAGCAGCCCCACGTCGACAGGGAACCGATATGGCTACACCTTC,CASSPTSTGNRYGYTF
TRBV28,.,TRBD1,15,TRBJ1-1,TGTGCCAGCAGCATCTCCGGGACAGCGAACACTGAAGCTTTCTTT,CASSISGTANTEAFF
TRBV9,.,TRBD2,17,TRBJ2-1,TGTGCCAGCAGCAACTACCTGACTAGCGGGGGGTACAATGAGCAGTTCTTC,CASSNYLTSGGYNEQFF
TRBV6-1,few,.,15,TRBJ1-4,TGTGCCAGCAGGACGGACGGGGGGGGCATTGGAAAACTGTTTTTT,CASRTDGGGIGKLFF
TRBV5-1,.,TRBD1,15,TRBJ2-7,TGCGCCAGCAGCTTCGAGGGACAGACCAATGGCGAGCAGTACTTC,CASSFEGQTNGEQYF
TRBV5-1,.,TRBD2,17,TRBJ2-1,TGCGCCAGCAGCTTGGCCTTCACTAGCGGGGGGGCCTATGAGCAGTTCTTC,CASSLAFTSGGAYEQFF
TRBV11-2,few,TRBD1,14,TRBJ1-5,TGTGCCAGCAGCATCCAGGGGGGAAATCAGCCCCAGCATTTT,CASSIQGGNQPQHF
TRBV27,few,.,19,TRBJ2-7,TGTGCCAGCAGTGCTGGGGGAGCTATTAACGCGGGTAGAAGCTACGAGCAGTACTTC,CASSAGGAINAGRSYEQYF
TRBV7-9,.,.,14,TRBJ1-2,TGTGCCAGCAGCCGAATAAGGAACAGTGGAGGCTACACCTTC,CASSRIRNSGGYTF
TRBV18,.,.,13,TRBJ1-1,TGTGCCAGCTCACAGACGGACAGAGAGGAAGCTTTCTTT,CASSQTDREEAFF
TRBV7-9,few,.,16,TRBJ2-7,TGTGCCAGCAGCTTAGCGCTCGGGCAGATAGCCTACGAGCAGTACTTC,CASSLALGQIAYEQYF
TRBV30,.,.,13,TRBJ1-2,TGCGCGGGCAGGGACTACTATTTCTATGGCTACACCTTC,CAGRDYYFYGYTF
TRBV7-9,.,TRBD1,14,TRBJ1-1,TGTGCCAGCAGCTTAGCCCTCTGGACAGGGAAAGCTTTCTTT,CASSLALWTGKAFF
TRBV6-5,few,.,13,TRBJ1-1,TGTGCCAGCAGTGCCCGCCCCCTCTTGCCAGCTTTCTTT,CASSARPLLPAFF
TRBV19,once,.,14,TRBJ2-7,TGTGCCAGCACGTGGGCTGCGAGCTCCTACGAGCAGTACTTC,CASTWAASSYEQYF